This TCR beta chain stems from a study of T cells in localized non-small cell lung cancer. General study results and limits: Adjacent lung exhibited a median of about 50 among the 100 most abundant tumor clones. Higher blood T cell density tracked longer overall survival. The greatest T cell clonality was found in uninvolved adjacent lung (higher than in tumor). Because only a single region of the tumor was sequenced, heterogeneity remains possible.

Germline CDR1 reads SGHAT; CDR2 reads FQNNGV. Germline trimming cut 5 bases from V and 0 bases from J; bases unmatched to any gene: 7. The CDR3 runs to 17 residues. Clones were read by immunoSEQ multiplex PCR, and TCRdb kept only the in-frame ones, dropping some. The data show about 35,000 clones, approximately 90% seen once. A word on this clone: The antigen remains unidentified.

This chain joins TRBV11-2 and TRBJ2-1; TRBD2 aligns across 10 bases. The source was peripheral blood mononuclear cells, collected before any cancer treatment. The sequence derives from an older female donor with stage II lung adenocarcinoma. CDR3: CASSDPTSGLSYNEQFF. CDR3 DNA: TGTGCCAGCAGCGACCCGACTAGCGGGCTCTCCTACAATGAGCAGTTCTTC.